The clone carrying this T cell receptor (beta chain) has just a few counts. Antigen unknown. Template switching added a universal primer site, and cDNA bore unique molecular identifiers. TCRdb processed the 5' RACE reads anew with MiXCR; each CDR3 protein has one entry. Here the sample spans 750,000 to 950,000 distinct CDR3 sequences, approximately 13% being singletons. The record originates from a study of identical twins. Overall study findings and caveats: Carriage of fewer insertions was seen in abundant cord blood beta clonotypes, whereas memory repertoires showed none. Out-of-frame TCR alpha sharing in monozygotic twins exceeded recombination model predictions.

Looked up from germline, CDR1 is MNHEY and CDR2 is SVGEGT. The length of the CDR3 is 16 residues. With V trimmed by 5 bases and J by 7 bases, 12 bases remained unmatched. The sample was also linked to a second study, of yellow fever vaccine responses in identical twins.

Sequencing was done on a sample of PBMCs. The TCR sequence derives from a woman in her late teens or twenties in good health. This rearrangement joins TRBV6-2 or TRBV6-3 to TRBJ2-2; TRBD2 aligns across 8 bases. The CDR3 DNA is TGTGCCAGCAGTCCCTGGGATAGCGGGGTAGACGGGGAGCTGTTTTTT. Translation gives CASSPWDSGVDGELFF.